The T cell receptor (beta chain) under discussion was sequenced for a study of blood T cell repertoires in COVID-19. TCRdb's table, derived via immunoSEQ multiplex PCR, lists solely in-frame clones and lacks some. The sample holds roughly 200,000 clones; 70% to 90% are singletons and the top ten take less than 1.5%. This receptor was obtained from a man aged 30-40 years who had recovered from COVID-19. The sequencing sample was made of PBMCs or T cells enriched from blood (not recorded which).

The DNA of the CDR3 is TGTGCCAGCAGCTTAGAGGGGACACTCTACAATGAGCAGTTCTTC. Translation: CASSLEGTLYNEQFF. The J gene is TRBJ2-1, the V gene TRBV11-1; weak D call: TRBD1 (6 bases). Trimming cost V 1 base and J 3 bases, with 10 bases left between them. The germline gives CDR1 SGHAT, CDR2 FQDESV (reference sequence). This CDR3 has 15 amino acids. The variable domain in full, completed from reference TRBV11-1 and TRBJ2-1, reads EAEVAQSPRYKITEKSQAVAFWCDPISGHATLYWYRQILGQGPELLVQFQDESVVDDSQLPKDRFSAERLKGVDSTLKIQPAELGDSAMYLCASSLEGTLYNEQFFGPGTRLTVL.